This record concerns one T cell receptor beta chain sequence. Its cognate antigen is unknown. The sample belongs to a study of human T cells and chemical hapten exposure. About the research overall: The study traced per-sample TCR yield variation mainly to small differences in pooled library volumes. Points from the study as a whole: No change in TCRs above 1 in 1000 frequency was produced by DPC sensitization.

Time point described: healthy volunteer bleed at 2 weeks. Extraction of total RNA was performed on unfractionated whole blood. As the library was built, unique molecular identifiers were attached to individual cDNA molecules. How the authors handled the data: Per-sample TCR counts ranged from about 20,000 to 700,000, median around 88,000. TCRdb processed the RACE reads anew with MiXCR; each CDR3 protein has one entry. For this entry, the V and J calls and clone size follow TCRdb and not the study's own pipeline. The profile shows 85,000 to 95,000 distinct CDR3 sequences, approximately 9% of them singletons. The germline V gene has CDR1 MDHEN and CDR2 SYDVKM. With V trimmed by 5 bases and J by 0 bases, 7 bases remained unmatched. This CDR3 region has 16 residues.

The clonotype originates from a female donor in good health. Some clones in this sample may be carry-over from other donors' samples. Sequenced sample: whole blood. The V and J genes are TRBV28 and TRBJ2-3; TRBD2 matches 8 bases. The CDR3 DNA reads TGTGCCAGCAGTACCGGGGTAGCGGGGAGCACAGATACGCAGTATTTT. Its translation is CASSTGVAGSTDTQYF.